This TCR beta chain was captured in a study of blood T cell repertoires in COVID-19. About the research overall: Some COVID-19 samples were acute and others convalescent; all came from the United States, Italy and Spain. PBMCs, B-cell-depleted T cells, or T cells were the source of the cDNA or gDNA that made up the material.

The CDR3 has 13 amino acids. Germline-derived CDR1 and CDR2 are SEHNR and FQNEAQ (reference sequence). With V trimmed by 5 bases and J by 8 bases, 3 bases remained unmatched. This clone was counted a single time. Per the original data handling: The authors estimated nucleated cell counts from reference gene primer amplification. Measured with immunoSEQ multiplex PCR; TCRdb has only the in-frame clones, and not every one. Clone size and the V and J calls come from that table; the DNA yielded D and trimming. The sample carries fewer than 80,000 clones, roughly nine tenths recorded once. The sequenced sample was peripheral blood. The origin of this receptor is a woman in her fifties or sixties with active COVID-19. The chain uses TRBV7-9 and TRBJ2-4; 10 nucleotides agree with TRBD2. CDR3 in DNA: TGTGCCAGCAGCCCCGGGACTAGCGACATTCAGTACTTC. It is translated as CASSPGTSDIQYF.